This TCR beta chain stems from a study of blood T cell repertoires in COVID-19. Study at large: The origin of the acute and convalescent COVID-19 samples was the United States, Italy and Spain. The analysed material was cDNA or gDNA that came from T cells, B-cell-depleted T cells, or PBMCs.

Original analysis: Amplification of reference gene primers provided the estimated nucleated cell counts. Sequencing was performed with immunoSEQ multiplex PCR; in TCRdb, only in-frame clones are kept and a portion is missing. That table is the source of V, J and clone size, and D and trimming were worked out from the DNA. The repertoire holds around 100,000 clones, with around 92% as singletons. The CDR3 length is 15 residues. V was clipped by 1 base and J by 5 bases, with 11 bases between them. The germline V gene encodes CDR1 MGHRA and CDR2 YSYEKL. The sequence was obtained from a woman in her sixties with acute or convalescent COVID-19. The chain carries TRBV4-1 and TRBJ2-2; D possibly corresponds to TRBD2 (5 bases). The sequencing sample was made of peripheral blood. The CDR3 DNA reads as TGCGCCAGCAGCCAAGCGCCGAGGGAGACCGGGGAGCTGTTTTTT. Amino acids: CASSQAPRETGELFF.